This record covers a single T cell receptor (beta chain). The sample belongs to a study of blood T cell repertoires in COVID-19. Study-wide context: The United States, Italy and Spain supplied acute and convalescent COVID-19 samples. T cells, B-cell-depleted T cells, or PBMCs provided the cDNA or gDNA that served as material.

Seattle researchers signed up patients amid active infection and tracked them longitudinally. In the original workflow: Estimation of nucleated cell counts relied on the amplification of reference gene primers. Some clones are missing from TCRdb's copy, which holds only in-frame ones; the method was immunoSEQ multiplex PCR. That table furnishes V, J and clone size, whereas the DNA furnished D and trimming. The sample holds 310,000 or so clones, about nine tenths seen once. The CDR3 is made up of 15 amino acids. Trimming took off 1 base at V and 6 bases at J, with 10 bases between the two ends. Germline V lookup: CDR1 LGHDT, CDR2 YNNKEL (reference sequence).

The J gene is TRBJ1-6, the V gene TRBV3-1 (or the pseudogene TRBV3-2); D perhaps matches TRBD1 (5 bases). This clonotype was obtained from a woman between 25 and 40 years old with COVID-19, enrolled during active disease. The sequenced material came from peripheral blood. The DNA for the CDR3 is TGTGCCAGCAGCCAAGTGTCCAGGGCTAATTCACCCCTCCACTTT. It is translated as CASSQVSRANSPLHF.